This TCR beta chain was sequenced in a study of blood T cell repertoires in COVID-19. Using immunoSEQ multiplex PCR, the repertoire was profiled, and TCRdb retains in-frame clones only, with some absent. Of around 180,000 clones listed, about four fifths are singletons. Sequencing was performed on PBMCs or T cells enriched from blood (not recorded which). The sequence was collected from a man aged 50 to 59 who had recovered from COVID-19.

The CDR3: CASSPRGWEAEQYF. In DNA, the CDR3 is TGTGCCAGCAGTCCTAGGGGCTGGGAGGCCGAGCAGTACTTC. This chain uses TRBV2 with TRBJ2-7; D possibly corresponds to TRBD2 (6 bases). This CDR3 region has 14 residues. CDR1 SNHLY and CDR2 FYNNEI come from the germline V gene. V lost 5 bases, J lost 6 bases, and 17 bases lay in between.